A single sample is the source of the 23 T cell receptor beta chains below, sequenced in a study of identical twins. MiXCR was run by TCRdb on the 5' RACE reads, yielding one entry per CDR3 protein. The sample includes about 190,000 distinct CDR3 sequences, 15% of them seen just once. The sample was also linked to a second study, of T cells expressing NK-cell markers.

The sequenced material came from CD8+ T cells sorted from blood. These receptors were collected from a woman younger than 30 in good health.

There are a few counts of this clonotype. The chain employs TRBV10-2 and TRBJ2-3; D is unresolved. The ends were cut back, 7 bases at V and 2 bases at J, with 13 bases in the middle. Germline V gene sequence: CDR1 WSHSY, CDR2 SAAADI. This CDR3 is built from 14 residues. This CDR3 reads CASNHLGPTDTQYF. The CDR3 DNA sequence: TGCGCCAGCAATCATCTAGGACCCACAGATACGCAGTATTTT.

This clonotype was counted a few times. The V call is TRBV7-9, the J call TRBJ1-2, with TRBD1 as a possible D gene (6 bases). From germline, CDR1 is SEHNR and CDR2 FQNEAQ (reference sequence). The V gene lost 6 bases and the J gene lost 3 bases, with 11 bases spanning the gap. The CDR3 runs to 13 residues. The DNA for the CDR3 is TGTGCCAGCAGGCCAGGGGTAGACTATGGCTACACCTTC. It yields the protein CASRPGVDYGYTF.

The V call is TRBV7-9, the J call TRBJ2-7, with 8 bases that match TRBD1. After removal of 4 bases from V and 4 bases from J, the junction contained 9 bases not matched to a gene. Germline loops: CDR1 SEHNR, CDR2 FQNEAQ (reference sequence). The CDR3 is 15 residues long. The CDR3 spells CASSSETGGPYEQYF. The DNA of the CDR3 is TGTGCCAGCAGCTCCGAAACAGGGGGACCGTACGAGCAGTACTTC.

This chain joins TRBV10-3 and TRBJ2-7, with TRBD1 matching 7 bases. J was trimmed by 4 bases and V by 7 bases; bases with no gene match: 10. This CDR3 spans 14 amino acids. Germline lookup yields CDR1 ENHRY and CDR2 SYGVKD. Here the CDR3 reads CAITGGHPPYEQYF. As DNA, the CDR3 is TGTGCCATCACAGGGGGACACCCTCCATACGAGCAGTACTTC.

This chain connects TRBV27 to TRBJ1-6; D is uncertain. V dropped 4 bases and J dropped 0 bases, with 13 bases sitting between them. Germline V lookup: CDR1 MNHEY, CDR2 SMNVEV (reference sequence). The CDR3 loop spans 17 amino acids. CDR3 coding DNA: TGTGCCAGCAGTTCGGCCATTGGCCGCTCCTATAATTCACCCCTCCACTTT. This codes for CASSSAIGRSYNSPLHF.

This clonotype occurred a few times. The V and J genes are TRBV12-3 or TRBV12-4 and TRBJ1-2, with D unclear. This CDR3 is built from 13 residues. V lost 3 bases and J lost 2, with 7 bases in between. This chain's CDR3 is CASSFAPNYGYTF. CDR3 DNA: TGTGCCAGCAGTTTTGCCCCCAACTATGGCTACACCTTC.

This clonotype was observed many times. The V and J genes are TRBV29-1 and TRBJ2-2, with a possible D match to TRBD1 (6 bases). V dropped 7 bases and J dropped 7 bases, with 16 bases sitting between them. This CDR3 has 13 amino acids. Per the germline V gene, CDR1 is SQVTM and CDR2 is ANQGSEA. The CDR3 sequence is CSAAMTGYGELFF. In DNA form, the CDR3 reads TGCAGCGCCGCGATGACAGGTTACGGGGAGCTGTTTTTT.

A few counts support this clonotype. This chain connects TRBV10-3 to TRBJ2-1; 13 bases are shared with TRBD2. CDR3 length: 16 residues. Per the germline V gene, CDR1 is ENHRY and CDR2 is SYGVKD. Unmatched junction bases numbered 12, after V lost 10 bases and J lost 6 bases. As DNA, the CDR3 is TGTGCCACGGGGGAACTAGCGGGGGGGCCCCGCAATGAGCAGTTCTTC. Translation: CATGELAGGPRNEQFF.

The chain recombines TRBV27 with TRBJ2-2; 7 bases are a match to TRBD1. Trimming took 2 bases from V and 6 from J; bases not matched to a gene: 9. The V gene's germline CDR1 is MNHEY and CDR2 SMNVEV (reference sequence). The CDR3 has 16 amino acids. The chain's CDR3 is CASSLAQTGYPGELFF. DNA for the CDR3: TGTGCCAGCAGTTTAGCCCAGACAGGGTATCCCGGGGAGCTGTTTTTT.

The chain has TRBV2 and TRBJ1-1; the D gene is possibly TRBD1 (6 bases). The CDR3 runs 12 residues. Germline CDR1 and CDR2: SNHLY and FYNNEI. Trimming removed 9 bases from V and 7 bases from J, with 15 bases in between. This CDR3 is CARRGLGGEAFF. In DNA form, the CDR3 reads TGTGCCAGGCGGGGGCTGGGAGGTGAAGCTTTCTTT.

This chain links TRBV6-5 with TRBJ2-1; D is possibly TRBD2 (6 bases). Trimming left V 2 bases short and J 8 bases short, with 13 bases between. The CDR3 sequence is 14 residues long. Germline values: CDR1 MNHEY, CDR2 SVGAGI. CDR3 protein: CASSYGGVRDEQFF. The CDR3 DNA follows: TGTGCCAGCAGTTACGGCGGGGTCCGGGATGAGCAGTTCTTC.

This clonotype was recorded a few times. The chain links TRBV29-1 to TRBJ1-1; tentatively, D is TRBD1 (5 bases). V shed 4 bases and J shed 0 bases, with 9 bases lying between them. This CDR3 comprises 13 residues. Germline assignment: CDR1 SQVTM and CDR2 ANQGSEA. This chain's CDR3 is CSVGDSMNTEAFF. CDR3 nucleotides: TGCAGCGTTGGAGACAGCATGAACACTGAAGCTTTCTTT.

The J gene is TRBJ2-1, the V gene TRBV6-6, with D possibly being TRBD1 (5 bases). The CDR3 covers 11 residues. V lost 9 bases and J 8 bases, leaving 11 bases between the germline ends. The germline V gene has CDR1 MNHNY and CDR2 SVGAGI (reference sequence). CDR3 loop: CASLGVDEQFF. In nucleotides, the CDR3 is TGTGCCAGTTTAGGGGTCGATGAGCAGTTCTTC.

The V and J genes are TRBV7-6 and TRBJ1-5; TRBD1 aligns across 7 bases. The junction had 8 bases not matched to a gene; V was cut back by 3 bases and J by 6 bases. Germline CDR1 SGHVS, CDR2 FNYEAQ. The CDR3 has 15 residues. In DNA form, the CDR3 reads TGTGCCAGCAGCTTCCAACAGGGGTGGACTCAGCCCCAGCATTTT. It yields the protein CASSFQQGWTQPQHF.

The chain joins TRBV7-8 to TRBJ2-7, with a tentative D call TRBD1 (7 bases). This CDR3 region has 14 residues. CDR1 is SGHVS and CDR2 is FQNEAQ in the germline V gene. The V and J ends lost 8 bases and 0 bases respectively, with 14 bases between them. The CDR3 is CASASGGSSYEQYF. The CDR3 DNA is TGTGCCAGCGCTTCAGGGGGGAGCTCCTACGAGCAGTACTTC.

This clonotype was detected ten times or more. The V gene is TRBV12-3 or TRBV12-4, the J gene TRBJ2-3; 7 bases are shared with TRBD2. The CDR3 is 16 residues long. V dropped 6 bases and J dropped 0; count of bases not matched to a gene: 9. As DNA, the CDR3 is TGTGCCAGCAGCGAATCTAGCGGACGAAGCACAGATACGCAGTATTTT. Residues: CASSESSGRSTDTQYF.

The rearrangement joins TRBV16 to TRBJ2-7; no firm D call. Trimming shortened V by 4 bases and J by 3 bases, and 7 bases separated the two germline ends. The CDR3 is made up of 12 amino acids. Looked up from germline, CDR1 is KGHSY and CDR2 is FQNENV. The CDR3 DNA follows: TGTGCCAGCAGCCTGTGGGGCTACGAGCAGTACTTC. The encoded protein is CASSLWGYEQYF.

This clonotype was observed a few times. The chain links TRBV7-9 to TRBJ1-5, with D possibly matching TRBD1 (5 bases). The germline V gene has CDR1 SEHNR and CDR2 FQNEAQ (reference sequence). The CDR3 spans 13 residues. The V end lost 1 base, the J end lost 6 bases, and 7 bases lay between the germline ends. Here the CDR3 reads CASSLGGVQPQHF. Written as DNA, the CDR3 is TGTGCCAGCAGCTTAGGGGGGGTTCAGCCCCAGCATTTT.

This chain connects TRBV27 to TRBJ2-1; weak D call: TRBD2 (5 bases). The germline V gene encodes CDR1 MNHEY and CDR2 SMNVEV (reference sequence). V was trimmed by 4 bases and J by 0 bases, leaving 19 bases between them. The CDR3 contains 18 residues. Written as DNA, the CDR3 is TGTGCCAGCAGTTCCCAATCACTGACTGCGGGCTCCTACAATGAGCAGTTCTTC. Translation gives CASSSQSLTAGSYNEQFF.

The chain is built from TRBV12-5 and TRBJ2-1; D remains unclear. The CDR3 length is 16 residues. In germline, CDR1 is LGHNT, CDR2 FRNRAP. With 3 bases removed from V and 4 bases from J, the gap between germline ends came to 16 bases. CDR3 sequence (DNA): TGTGCTAGTGGTTTTGGAGTTAAGTCGGCGTACAATGAGCAGTTCTTC. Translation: CASGFGVKSAYNEQFF.

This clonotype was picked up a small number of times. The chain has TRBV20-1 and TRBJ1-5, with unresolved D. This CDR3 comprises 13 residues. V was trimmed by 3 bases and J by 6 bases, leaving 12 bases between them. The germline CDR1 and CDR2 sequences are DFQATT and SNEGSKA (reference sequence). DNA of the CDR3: TGCAGTGCTAGGAATGGTGAGGGTCAGCCCCAGCATTTT. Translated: CSARNGEGQPQHF.

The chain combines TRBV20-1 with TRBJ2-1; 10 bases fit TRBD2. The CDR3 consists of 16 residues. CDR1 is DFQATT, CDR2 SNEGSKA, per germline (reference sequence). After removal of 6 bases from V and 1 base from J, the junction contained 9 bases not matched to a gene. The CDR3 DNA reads TGCAGTGCGCCGCGAGCGGGGGGGCCATCCTACAATGAGCAGTTCTTC. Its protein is CSAPRAGGPSYNEQFF.

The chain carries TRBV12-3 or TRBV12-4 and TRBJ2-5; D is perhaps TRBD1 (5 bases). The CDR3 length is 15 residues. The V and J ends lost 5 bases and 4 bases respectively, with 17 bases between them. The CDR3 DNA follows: TGTGCCAGCAGTCCCCCTTTGCAGGGTAGAGAGACCCAGTACTTC. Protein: CASSPPLQGRETQYF.